The next 5 T cell receptor beta chains were all read from a single sample in a study of neurological immune-mediated disorders. TCRdb passed the 5' RACE reads through MiXCR, listing each CDR3 protein once. The table includes roughly 30,000 distinct CDR3 sequences, 9.5% to 13% detected once. The sample consisted of PBMCs. The receptors were gathered from a woman aged 60 to 75 in good health.

Many counts were recorded for this clonotype. The chain carries TRBV5-1 and TRBJ2-3; 7 bases fit TRBD2. Germline CDR1 reads SGHRS; CDR2 reads YFSETQ. The CDR3 totals 14 residues. V lost 6 bases, J lost 4 bases, and 8 bases stayed unmatched. The CDR3 loop is CASTGGMVADTQYF. Here the CDR3 DNA reads TGCGCCAGCACGGGGGGAATGGTTGCAGATACGCAGTATTTT.

This clonotype showed up many times. The chain carries TRBV20-1 and TRBJ2-5; TRBD2 is a possible D gene (7 bases). CDR1 and CDR2 from the germline V gene are DFQATT and SNEGSKA (reference sequence). V gave up 0 bases and J gave up 4 bases, with 18 bases separating them. The CDR3 loop spans 16 amino acids. The CDR3 is CSARDPVRGGGETQYF. DNA of the CDR3: TGCAGTGCTAGAGATCCCGTTAGGGGGGGGGGAGAGACCCAGTACTTC.

This clonotype was observed at least ten times. V is TRBV28 and J is TRBJ1-1; D not certain. The germline V gene has CDR1 MDHEN and CDR2 SYDVKM. V was trimmed by 4 bases and J by 7 bases, leaving 7 bases between them. CDR3 length: 11 amino acids. In DNA, the CDR3 is TGTGCCAGCAGTTCTCAGCATGAAGCTTTCTTT. It encodes CASSSQHEAFF.

Regarding this clonotype: Mismatch with germline at one junction end may stem from a read error. This chain links TRBV5-1 with TRBJ2-1; 7 positions match TRBD1. Germline CDR1 and CDR2: SGHRS and YFSETQ. The CDR3 has 14 amino acids. CDR3 in amino acids: CASSLVGQSNEQVF. CDR3 nucleotide sequence: TGCGCCAGCAGCCTGGTGGGACAGTCGAATGAGCAGGTCTTC.

This clonotype has ten or more counts. This chain joins TRBV7-2 and TRBJ2-5, with 8 bases that match TRBD2. The junction had 6 bases not matched to a gene; V was cut back by 1 base and J by 5 bases. The V gene's germline CDR1 is SGHTA and CDR2 FQGNSA. The CDR3 has 15 residues. The CDR3 loop reads CASSLGVTSDETQYF. The CDR3 DNA is TGTGCCAGCAGCTTAGGGGTGACTAGCGACGAGACCCAGTACTTC.